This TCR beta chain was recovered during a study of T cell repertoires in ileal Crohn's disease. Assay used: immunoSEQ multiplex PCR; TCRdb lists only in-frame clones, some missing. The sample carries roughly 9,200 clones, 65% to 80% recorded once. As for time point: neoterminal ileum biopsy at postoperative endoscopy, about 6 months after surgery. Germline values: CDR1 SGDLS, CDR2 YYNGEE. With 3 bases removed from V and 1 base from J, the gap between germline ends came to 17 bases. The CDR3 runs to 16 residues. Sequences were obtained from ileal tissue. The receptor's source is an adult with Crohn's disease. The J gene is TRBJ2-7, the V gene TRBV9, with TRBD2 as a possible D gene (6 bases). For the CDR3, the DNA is TGTGCCAGCAGCGGGGAGGAGGGCAGAAGATCCTACGAGCAGTACTTC. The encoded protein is CASSGEEGRRSYEQYF.